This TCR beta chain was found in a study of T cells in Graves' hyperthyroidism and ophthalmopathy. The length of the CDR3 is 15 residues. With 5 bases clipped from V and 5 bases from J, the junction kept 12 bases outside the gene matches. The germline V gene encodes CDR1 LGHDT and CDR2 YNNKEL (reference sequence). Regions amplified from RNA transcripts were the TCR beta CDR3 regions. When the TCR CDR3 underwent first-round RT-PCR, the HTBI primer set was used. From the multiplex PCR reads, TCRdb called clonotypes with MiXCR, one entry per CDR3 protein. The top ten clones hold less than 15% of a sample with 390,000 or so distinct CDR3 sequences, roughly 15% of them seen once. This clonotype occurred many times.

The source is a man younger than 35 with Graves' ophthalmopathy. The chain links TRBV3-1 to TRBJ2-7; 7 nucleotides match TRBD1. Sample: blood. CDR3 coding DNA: TGTGCCAGCAGCTCACCGGATAGGGGGCATGACGAGCAGTACTTC. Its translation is CASSSPDRGHDEQYF.